The text below deals with one T cell receptor (beta chain). Antigen specificity is unknown. The data belong to a study of healthy donors' naive CD4 and CD8 T cells. Whole-study results and caveats: Bias from naive T cell homeostatic proliferation was not addressed.

V was pared by 6 bases and J by 5 bases, with 16 bases between. The CDR3 extends over 13 amino acids. Per germline, CDR1 SQVTM and CDR2 ANQGSEA. TCR libraries were built from 400 to 650 ng of total RNA by linear amplification. One entry per CDR3 protein, called by TCRdb with MiXCR from the reads. Of some 190,000 distinct CDR3 sequences in the sample, 65% to 80% were seen once. The material sequenced was naive CD4+ and CD8+ T cells sorted from blood, pooled from several donors. The receptor comes from a pool of human donors in good health; the sample pools cells from several healthy donors. The V gene is TRBV29-1, the J gene TRBJ1-1; D perhaps matches TRBD1 (6 bases). This CDR3 reads CSVDRRLATEAFF. In nucleotides, the CDR3 is TGCAGCGTAGACAGGAGGTTGGCGACTGAAGCTTTCTTT.